This TCR beta chain was recorded in a study of blood T cell repertoires in COVID-19. Study at large: There were acute and convalescent COVID-19 samples, and they came from the United States, Italy and Spain. PBMCs, B-cell-depleted T cells, or T cells were the source of the cDNA or gDNA that made up the material.

Authors' data handling: Counts of nucleated cells, estimated from reference gene primer amplification, were obtained. The protocol was immunoSEQ multiplex PCR, while the TCRdb copy is restricted to in-frame clones and leaves out a portion. V and J calls and clone size are given by that table; D and trimming were obtained from the DNA. Seen here are approximately 40,000 clones, around nine tenths observed once, and the top ten hold around 5.3%. Sequencing input: peripheral blood. This receptor was identified in a human donor in a cohort sampled during active COVID-19.

CDR3 protein: CASRKTGGVAHTDTQYF. The CDR3 region has the DNA TGTGCCAGTAGAAAGACAGGGGGGGTGGCCCACACAGATACGCAGTATTTT. This rearrangement joins TRBV19 to TRBJ2-3, with 9 bases fitting TRBD1. Germline values: CDR1 LNHDA, CDR2 SQIVND (reference sequence). Losses at the gene ends were 6 bases for V and 2 bases for J; bases not matched to a gene: 12. This CDR3 contains 17 residues.